Detailed here is one TCR beta chain. Libraries were prepared by immunoSEQ multiplex PCR; TCRdb keeps only in-frame clonotypes and omits some of them. The sample lists about 240,000 clones; roughly 90% were seen once. Documented treatment: 15 to 20 received Ad26.COV2.S at low or high dose, single or two shots; five or six received placebo; per-sample allocation not given. Day 63 after the first vaccine or placebo injection was the time point for sampling. The data were obtained in a study of Ad26.COV2.S vaccination and SARS-CoV-2 variants. Trimming took 5 bases from V and 5 from J, leaving 15 bases between them. In germline, CDR1 is SGHAT, CDR2 FQDESV (reference sequence). This CDR3 contains 14 residues.

Sequenced here: peripheral blood, sampled in a trial of Ad26.COV2.S vaccine versus placebo. This TCR was sampled from a person between 18 and 60 years old who received the Ad26.COV2.S COVID-19 vaccine or a placebo. V and J are TRBV11-1 and TRBJ2-5; perhaps TRBD2 as D (5 bases). In DNA form, the CDR3 reads TGTGCCAGCAGCCTGGACCGCCGAGGGGAGACCCAGTACTTC. This sequence encodes CASSLDRRGETQYF.